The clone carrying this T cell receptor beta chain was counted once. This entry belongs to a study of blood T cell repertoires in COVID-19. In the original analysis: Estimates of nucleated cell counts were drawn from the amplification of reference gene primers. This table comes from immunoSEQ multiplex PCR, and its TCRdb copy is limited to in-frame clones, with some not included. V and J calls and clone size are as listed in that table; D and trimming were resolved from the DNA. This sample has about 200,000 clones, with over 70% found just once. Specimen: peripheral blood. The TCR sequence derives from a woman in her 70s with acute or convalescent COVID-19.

The CDR3 sequence is CASRPTQGNKETQYF. In nucleotides, the CDR3 is TGTGCCAGCAGACCTACACAGGGGAACAAAGAGACCCAGTACTTC. The chain has TRBV28 and TRBJ2-5; TRBD1 aligns across 7 bases. J gave up 3 bases and V 6 bases, and 10 bases lay outside the gene matches. The CDR3 consists of 15 residues. CDR1 and CDR2 from the germline V gene are MDHEN and SYDVKM.